This record covers a single T cell receptor beta chain. The target antigen is unknown. Being one base from a much bigger clone, this may be a read error. The data belong to a study of Graves' ophthalmopathy and Graves' hyperthyroidism. Points from the study as a whole: Blood also held most thyroid clonotypes expanded above 0.001 frequency.

RNA transcripts were the source from which TCR beta CDR3 regions were amplified. Investigators did first-round RT-PCR with HTBI primers, then second-round multiplex PCR. TCRdb reprocessed the multiplex PCR reads with MiXCR, giving one entry per CDR3 protein. The sample shows hundreds of thousands of distinct CDR3 sequences, 40% of them seen only once. Sequences were obtained from peripheral blood. The receptor was derived from an adult man with Graves' ophthalmopathy.

The CDR3 coding sequence is TGTGCCGTCTCAGGCTGGGGTGAAGCTTTCTTT. This encodes CAVSGWGEAFF. This chain links TRBV10-3 with TRBJ1-1; the D is unclear. The CDR3 is 11 amino acids. Germline V gives CDR1 ENHRY, CDR2 SYGVKD. V lost 11 bases and J lost 7, with 14 bases in between.